This T cell receptor (beta chain) was captured by sequencing in a study of shared clonotypes between healthy human individuals. The naive CD8 subset, CD45RO-negative cells positively selected for CCR7, excluded terminally differentiated effector memory CD45RA+ cells. Assay used: immunoSEQ multiplex PCR; TCRdb lists only in-frame clones, some missing. The data show under 850,000 clones, approximately 92% seen once. Trimming pared 5 bases from V and 2 bases from J, leaving 17 bases between. CDR3 length: 16 residues. Germline CDR1 is SGHAT and CDR2 is FQNNGV. A remark on this clone: The antigen is not known.

Broader study findings: Generation probabilities were higher for clonotypes shared across all four sorted-subset donors than for unshared ones. Few donors limited the genetic and exposure-history diversity represented.

This receptor was taken from a man aged 25 to 40 in good health. The J gene is TRBJ2-3, the V gene TRBV11-2; no reliable D call. The sequencing input was naive CD8+ T cells sorted from blood. For the CDR3, the DNA is TGTGCCAGCAGCCCGGAGTTCCGGGCTGCCACAGATACGCAGTATTTT. This sequence encodes CASSPEFRAATDTQYF.